The clone carrying this TCR beta chain was counted a single time. Its antigen remains unidentified. The sample comes from a study of graft-versus-host responses after intestinal transplantation. Once graft tissue had been processed, intraepithelial and lamina propria lymphocytes were released. The method was immunoSEQ multiplex PCR; TCRdb's version includes in-frame clones alone and lacks a portion of them. This sample has 1,500 to 2,000 clones, with 88% found just once. The CDR3 length is 15 residues. V dropped 5 bases and J dropped 4; count of bases not matched to a gene: 7. Germline V lookup: CDR1 SGHAT, CDR2 FQNNGV. General observations from the study: Recipient marrow harbored GvH clones, some of which surfaced first in ileum or blood.

The origin of this receptor is a human patient who received an intestinal transplant, so some T cells may come from the graft donor. The sample here was ileum tissue, taken 356 days after intestinal transplantation. The chain uses TRBV11-2 and TRBJ1-2; TRBD1 aligns across 10 bases. The CDR3 DNA sequence: TGTGCCAGCAGCCTCCGGGACAGGGGACGCTATGGCTACACCTTC. Its protein product is CASSLRDRGRYGYTF. Full variable domain (rest looked up from reference TRBV11-2 and TRBJ1-2): EAGVAQSPRYKIIEKRQSVAFWCNPISGHATLYWYQQILGQGPKLLIQFQNNGVVDDSQLPKDRFSAERLKGVDSTLKIQPAKLEDSAVYLCASSLRDRGRYGYTFGSGTRLTVV.